This T cell receptor (beta chain) stems from a study of CD8 T cells in ankylosing spondylitis. Broader study findings: It appeared that ankylosing spondylitis blood was characterized by a TCR beta motif of under ten highly homologous variants. Matched synovial fluid from ankylosing spondylitis patients was reported to be enriched for disease-linked clones.

Regarding this clonotype: The antigen is unknown.

Between the trimmed V and J ends, which lost 4 bases and 7 bases, there was a span of 9 bases. This CDR3 has 13 amino acids. The germline V gene has CDR1 SGDLS and CDR2 YYNGEE. One entry per CDR3 protein results from TCRdb running MiXCR on the 5' RACE reads. The data hold about 300,000 distinct CDR3 sequences, with around 20% observed a single time. The sequenced sample was blood, either unsorted or a sorted T cell fraction (not recorded which). V gene TRBV9 combines with J gene TRBJ1-6; no reliable D call. The clonotype originates from a female donor with ankylosing spondylitis or in good health (not recorded which). CDR3 in DNA: TGTGCCAGCAGCATAGCAGAGAATTCACCCCTCCACTTT. This translates into CASSIAENSPLHF.